These 32 T cell receptor beta chains originate from one sample sequenced in a study of blood T cell repertoires in COVID-19. Sequencing was performed with immunoSEQ multiplex PCR; in TCRdb, only in-frame clones are kept and a portion is missing. The sample yields 200,000 to 250,000 clones, under 90% seen once. Sequenced sample: peripheral blood. Receptors were obtained from a woman aged 80 or over with active or convalescent COVID-19.

This clone was detected once. The V gene is TRBV7-3, the J gene TRBJ2-3, with unresolved D. CDR1 SGHTA and CDR2 FQGTGA come from the germline V gene. This CDR3 has 14 amino acids. Trimming left V 1 base short and J 5 bases short, with 10 bases between. CDR3 region: CASSLSFPGDTQYF. CDR3 nucleotide sequence: TGTGCCAGCAGCTTAAGTTTCCCGGGAGATACGCAGTATTTT.

This rearrangement joins TRBV6-2 or TRBV6-3 to TRBJ1-5, with D uncertain. Germline lookup yields CDR1 MNHEY and CDR2 SVGEGT. The CDR3 consists of 12 residues. V was cut by 5 bases and J by 7 bases, with 9 bases left in between. CDR3 sequence reads: CASSESGQPQHF. CDR3 coding DNA: TGTGCCAGCAGTGAGTCGGGACAGCCCCAGCATTTT.

The chain employs TRBV7-9 and TRBJ1-5, with D hard to call. V was pared by 7 bases and J by 6 bases, with 16 bases between. The CDR3 runs 14 residues. The germline CDR1 and CDR2 sequences are SEHNR and FQNEAQ (reference sequence). CDR3 residues: CASTSTEGSQPQHF. In DNA form, the CDR3 reads TGTGCCAGCACTTCCACCGAGGGTAGTCAGCCCCAGCATTTT.

The chain links TRBV2 to TRBJ2-5; D gene ambiguous. The germline gives CDR1 SNHLY, CDR2 FYNNEI. The CDR3 runs to 12 residues. With 4 bases removed from V and 2 bases from J, the gap between germline ends came to 5 bases. This chain's CDR3 is CASSALQETQYF. In nucleotides, the CDR3 is TGTGCCAGCAGTGCACTACAAGAGACCCAGTACTTC.

This chain uses TRBV5-1 with TRBJ2-3; possibly TRBD2 for D (5 bases). The CDR3 extends over 16 amino acids. Trimming cost V 0 bases and J 6 bases, with 17 bases left between them. Germline-derived CDR1 and CDR2 are SGHRS and YFSETQ. The CDR3 nucleotides read TGCGCCAGCAGCTTGGCCGGTGGAGGTATGTGGGATACGCAGTATTTT. Encoded protein: CASSLAGGGMWDTQYF.

As concerns this clone: The sample holds other DNA sequences that translate to the same CDR3. The chain uses TRBV15 and TRBJ2-2; D gene uncertain. Germline V gene lookup returns CDR1 LNHNV and CDR2 YYDKDF (reference sequence). V was trimmed by 0 bases and J by 5 bases, leaving 4 bases between them. CDR3 length: 13 residues. The CDR3 reads CATSRDLTGELFF. The CDR3 nucleotides are TGTGCCACCAGCAGAGATTTAACCGGGGAGCTGTTTTTT.

This chain joins TRBV5-4 and TRBJ2-7, with D tentatively TRBD1 (5 bases). Germline CDR1 SGHNT, CDR2 YYREEE (reference sequence). This CDR3 has 13 residues. Trimming cost V 4 bases and J 4 bases, with 12 bases left between them. CDR3 nucleotide sequence: TGTGCCAGCAGCAGTCGCAGGGTGTACGAGCAGTACTTC. Its translation: CASSSRRVYEQYF.

The chain recombines TRBV21-1 with TRBJ2-4; the table's D call TRBD1 went unverified against the DNA. TRBV21-1 is marked as a pseudogene. The CDR3 is made up of 19 amino acids. The CDR3 sequence is CASSTRQGVWISAKNIQYF. The CDR3 DNA sequence: TGTGCCAGCAGCACTCGACAGGGGGTGTGGATATCGGCCAAAAACATTCAGTACTTC.

The chain joins TRBV6-5 to TRBJ1-1; D uncertain. Looked up from germline, CDR1 is MNHEY and CDR2 is SVGAGI. Deletions cut 8 bases from V and 4 bases from J, with 17 bases between. The CDR3 consists of 14 residues. The CDR3 loop is CASRHEGDPTEAFF. CDR3 DNA: TGTGCCAGCCGGCATGAGGGAGATCCCACTGAAGCTTTCTTT.

In DNA, the CDR3 is TGTGCCAGCAGCTTGTGGGGACAGGGGGGAGATACGCAGTATTTT. Its protein product is CASSLWGQGGDTQYF. The rearrangement joins TRBV7-2 to TRBJ2-3, with TRBD1 matching over 11 bases. This CDR3 is 15 amino acids long. Per the germline V gene, CDR1 is SGHTA and CDR2 is FQGNSA. V was clipped by 3 bases and J by 5 bases; unmatched bases: 4.

V gene TRBV6-5 combines with J gene TRBJ2-6, with D perhaps matching TRBD1 (5 bases). This CDR3 region has 16 residues. Germline V gene lookup returns CDR1 MNHEY and CDR2 SVGAGI. Between the trimmed V and J ends, which lost 2 bases and 1 base, there was a span of 9 bases. The CDR3 loop reads CASSYLGPSGANVLTF. The CDR3 DNA reads TGTGCCAGCAGTTACCTGGGGCCTTCTGGGGCCAACGTCCTGACTTTC.

CDR3 bases: TGTGCCAGCAGCTTAATCTCAGGGGCGGGCGGCTACACCTTC. Translated, it gives CASSLISGAGGYTF. This sequence joins TRBV5-5 and TRBJ1-2; possibly TRBD1 for D (6 bases). Germline V gives CDR1 SGHKS, CDR2 YYEKEE (reference sequence). The CDR3 consists of 14 residues. The V gene lost 2 bases and the J gene lost 8 bases, with 16 bases spanning the gap.

This chain uses TRBV19 with TRBJ1-1; TRBD1 might be the D (6 bases). Germline V gene data show CDR1 as LNHDA and CDR2 as SQIVND (reference sequence). Trimming removed 7 bases at V and 6 bases at J, with 15 bases between. CDR3 length equals 13 residues. CDR3 bases: TGTGCCAGTATATCCCAGGGGTCCGCTGAAGCTTTCTTT. As protein: CASISQGSAEAFF.

The rearrangement joins TRBV21-1 to TRBJ1-3; TRBD1 was called by the table and not checked on the DNA. TRBV21-1 is recorded as a pseudogene. The CDR3 totals 15 residues. The CDR3 nucleotides read TGTGCCAGCAGCAAATGGGGCAGGGTTGGAAACACCATATATTTT. It codes for CASSKWGRVGNTIYF.

The J gene is TRBJ2-3, the V gene TRBV2; unclear D gene. Trimming pared 4 bases from V and 3 bases from J, leaving 14 bases between. Germline V lookup: CDR1 SNHLY, CDR2 FYNNEI. There are 15 residues in the CDR3. In DNA, the CDR3 is TGTGCCAGCAGTGTGGAGTCCCTAGTAACAGATACGCAGTATTTT. This translates into CASSVESLVTDTQYF.

Here the CDR3 DNA reads TGTGCCAGCAGTTACTCGAGTTCTACCCCAAGCTACGAGCAGTACTTC. It specifies CASSYSSSTPSYEQYF. This chain uses TRBV6-2 or TRBV6-3 with TRBJ2-7, with D hard to call. The CDR3 sequence is 16 residues long. V lost 0 bases and J 3 bases, leaving 15 bases between the germline ends. CDR1 and CDR2 from the germline V gene are MNHEY and SVGEGT.

This clone was detected only once. The V and J genes are TRBV15 and TRBJ1-2, with TRBD1 identical over 8 bases. CDR1 is LNHNV, CDR2 YYDKDF, per germline (reference sequence). Germline trimming cut 0 bases from V and 8 bases from J; bases unmatched to any gene: 14. The CDR3 is made up of 17 amino acids. The CDR3 reads CATSRDPMGQGARGYTF. CDR3 bases: TGTGCCACCAGCAGAGATCCGATGGGGCAGGGGGCGCGGGGCTACACCTTC.

The chain employs TRBV6-5 and TRBJ2-3, with a tentative D call TRBD1 (6 bases). Germline-derived CDR1 and CDR2 are MNHEY and SVGAGI. Deletions cut 6 bases from V and 2 bases from J, with 9 bases between. The CDR3 runs 13 residues. CDR3 residues: CASRDSNTDTQYF. CDR3 nucleotide sequence: TGTGCCAGCAGGGACAGTAACACAGATACGCAGTATTTT.

This clone was detected only once. The V gene is TRBV7-2, the J gene TRBJ1-5; weak D call: TRBD1 (5 bases). The germline V gene encodes CDR1 SGHTA and CDR2 FQGNSA. V was pared by 5 bases and J by 3 bases, with 14 bases between. CDR3 length: 15 residues. The CDR3 DNA follows: TGTGCCAGCAGCGCGAGCCAGGGTGCCAATCAGCCCCAGCATTTT. Translated: CASSASQGANQPQHF. The complete variable domain, with remaining parts taken from reference TRBV7-2 and TRBJ1-5, reads GAGVSQSPSNKVTEKGKDVELRCDPISGHTALYWYRQSLGQGLEFLIYFQGNSAPDKSGLPSDRFSAERTGGSVSTLTIQRTQQEDSAVYLCASSASQGANQPQHFGDGTRLSIL.

The chain links TRBV3-1 (or the pseudogene TRBV3-2) to TRBJ2-7; 10 bases are shared with TRBD2. Germline loops: CDR1 LGHDT, CDR2 YNNKEL (reference sequence). The CDR3 length is 15 residues. Trimming at V came to 2 bases and at J to 3 bases, leaving 4 bases not matched to a gene. The CDR3 DNA follows: TGTGCCAGCAGCCAACAACTAGCGGGAAGCTACGAGCAGTACTTC. Translation: CASSQQLAGSYEQYF.

The rearrangement joins TRBV4-2 to TRBJ2-1; 13 bases are shared with TRBD2. V was pared by 0 bases and J by 8 bases, with 19 bases of the junction left unmatched. The CDR3 length is 21 residues. In germline, CDR1 is LGHNA, CDR2 YNFKEQ. The CDR3 reads CASSQDHRTSGRGGVEDEQFF. The DNA of the CDR3 is TGTGCCAGCAGCCAAGATCACCGGACTAGCGGGAGAGGAGGGGTTGAGGATGAGCAGTTCTTC.

V and J are TRBV18 and TRBJ2-2; D gene unclear. Trimming took off 3 bases at V and 1 base at J, with 12 bases between the two ends. The length of the CDR3 is 16 residues. CDR1 is KGHSH and CDR2 is LQKENI in the germline V gene. CDR3 sequence reads: CASSPSFPGNTGELFF. The CDR3 nucleotides are TGTGCCAGCTCACCCTCATTCCCGGGGAACACCGGGGAGCTGTTTTTT.

The chain has TRBV7-2 and TRBJ1-2; possible D gene TRBD1, 5 bases. Per the germline V gene, CDR1 is SGHTA and CDR2 is FQGNSA. V lost 5 bases and J 7 bases, leaving 20 bases between the germline ends. The CDR3 runs 15 residues. The CDR3 loop reads CASSRDWRDGAGYTF. The CDR3 DNA sequence: TGTGCCAGCAGCCGTGACTGGAGGGATGGGGCTGGCTACACCTTC.

The chain is built from TRBV19 and TRBJ1-2; 7 nucleotides agree with TRBD1. V lost 5 bases and J lost 3; bases outside the gene matches: 3. The CDR3 consists of 13 residues. The germline V gene has CDR1 LNHDA and CDR2 SQIVND (reference sequence). CDR3 sequence reads: CASSVQGDYGYTF. The CDR3 DNA is TGTGCCAGTAGTGTCCAGGGGGACTATGGCTACACCTTC.

The V call is TRBV27, the J call TRBJ2-7, with 8 bases fitting TRBD2. The junction had 5 bases not matched to a gene; V was cut back by 2 bases and J by 2 bases. The CDR3 spans 15 residues. Germline values: CDR1 MNHEY, CDR2 SMNVEV (reference sequence). The CDR3 reads CASSLKAGGTYEQYF. CDR3 coding DNA: TGTGCCAGCAGTTTAAAGGCGGGAGGTACCTACGAGCAGTACTTC.

This chain joins TRBV3-1 (or the pseudogene TRBV3-2) and TRBJ1-2; 9 bases align to TRBD1. V trimming: 1 base; J trimming: 3 bases; junction bases outside the gene matches: 9. Germline assignment: CDR1 LGHDT and CDR2 YNNKEL (reference sequence). This CDR3 is 17 amino acids long. The CDR3 nucleotides read TGTGCCAGCAGCCAAGTCCAAACAGGGGGCGCGGACTATGGCTACACCTTC. Protein sequence: CASSQVQTGGADYGYTF.

This chain uses TRBV3-1 (or the pseudogene TRBV3-2) with TRBJ1-3, with 7 bases lining up with TRBD1. V gave up 3 bases and J gave up 1 base; unmatched junction bases: 3. Germline V CDR1 and CDR2: LGHDT, YNNKEL (reference sequence). This CDR3 is built from 15 residues. CDR3 residues: CASSQRQGSGNTIYF. The CDR3 DNA is TGTGCCAGCAGCCAGCGACAGGGTTCTGGAAACACCATATATTTT.

This chain connects TRBV5-1 to TRBJ2-6; the match to TRBD1 covers 7 bases. CDR1 and CDR2 (germline): SGHRS, YFSETQ. The CDR3 sequence is 14 residues long. V trimming: 7 bases; J trimming: 2 bases; junction bases outside the gene matches: 3. Here the CDR3 DNA reads TGCGCCAGCCAGGGGACAGCTGGGGCCAACGTCCTGACTTTC. Residues: CASQGTAGANVLTF. The variable domain in full, completed from reference TRBV5-1 and TRBJ2-6, reads KAGVTQTPRYLIKTRGQQVTLSCSPISGHRSVSWYQQTPGQGLQFLFEYFSETQRNKGNFPGRFSGRQFSNSRSEMNVSTLELGDSALYLCASQGTAGANVLTFGAGSRLTVL.

The chain links TRBV15 to TRBJ2-1, with D maybe TRBD2 (5 bases). Germline CDR1 and CDR2: LNHNV and YYDKDF (reference sequence). V was clipped by 1 base and J by 8 bases, with 12 bases between them. The CDR3 runs 14 residues. Written as DNA, the CDR3 is TGTGCCACCAGCAGAGCTCTAGCAGGATATGAGCAGTTCTTC. Its translation is CATSRALAGYEQFF.

Note on this clone: The junction does not match germline at one end; this may be a read error. The genes are TRBV18 and TRBJ2-7; D perhaps matches TRBD1 (5 bases). Germline V gene lookup returns CDR1 KGHSH and CDR2 LQKENI. The CDR3 has 13 amino acids. The CDR3 bases are TGTGCCAGCTCACCGGCTTGGGGCCACGAACAGTACTTC. Its protein is CASSPAWGHEQYF.

This clone was recorded once. The chain combines TRBV19 with TRBJ2-4; 7 bases are shared with TRBD1. The V and J ends lost 2 bases and 5 bases, in that order; junction bases with no gene match: 3. Germline values: CDR1 LNHDA, CDR2 SQIVND (reference sequence). This CDR3 has 14 residues. In DNA form, the CDR3 reads TGTGCCAGTAGTATATTAGGGGGCCAAAACATTCAGTACTTC. Its translation is CASSILGGQNIQYF.

The chain employs TRBV15 and TRBJ1-1; 7 bases are shared with TRBD1. V lost 0 bases, J lost 6 bases, and 7 bases stayed unmatched. The CDR3 loop spans 15 amino acids. CDR1 is LNHNV, CDR2 YYDKDF, per germline (reference sequence). The CDR3 loop reads CATSRDITGAPEAFF. For the CDR3, the DNA is TGTGCCACCAGCAGAGATATAACAGGGGCGCCTGAAGCTTTCTTT.